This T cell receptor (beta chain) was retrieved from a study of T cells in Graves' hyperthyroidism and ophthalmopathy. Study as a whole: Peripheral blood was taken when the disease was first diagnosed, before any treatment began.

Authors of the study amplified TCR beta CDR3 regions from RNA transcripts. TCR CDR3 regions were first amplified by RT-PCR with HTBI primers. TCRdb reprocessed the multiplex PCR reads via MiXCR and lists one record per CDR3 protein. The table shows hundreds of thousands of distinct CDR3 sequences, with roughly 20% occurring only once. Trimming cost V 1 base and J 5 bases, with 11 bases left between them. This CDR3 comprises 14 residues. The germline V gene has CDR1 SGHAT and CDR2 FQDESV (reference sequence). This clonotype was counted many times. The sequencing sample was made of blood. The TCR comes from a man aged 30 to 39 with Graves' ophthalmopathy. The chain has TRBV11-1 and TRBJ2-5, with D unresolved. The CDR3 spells CASSLGFLAETQYF. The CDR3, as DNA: TGTGCCAGCAGCTTAGGTTTCCTTGCGGAGACCCAGTACTTC.